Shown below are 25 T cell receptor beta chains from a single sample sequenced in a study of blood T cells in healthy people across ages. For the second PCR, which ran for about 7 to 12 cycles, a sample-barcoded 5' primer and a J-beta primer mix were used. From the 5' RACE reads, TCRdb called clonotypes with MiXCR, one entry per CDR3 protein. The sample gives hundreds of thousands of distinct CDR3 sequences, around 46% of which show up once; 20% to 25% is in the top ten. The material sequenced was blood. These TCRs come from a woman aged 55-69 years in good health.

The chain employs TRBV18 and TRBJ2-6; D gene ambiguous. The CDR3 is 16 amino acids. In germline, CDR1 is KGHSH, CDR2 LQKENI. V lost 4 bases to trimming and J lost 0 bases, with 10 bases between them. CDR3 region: CASSHGNYSGANVLTF. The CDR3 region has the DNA TGTGCCAGCTCACATGGTAACTACTCTGGGGCCAACGTCCTGACTTTC.

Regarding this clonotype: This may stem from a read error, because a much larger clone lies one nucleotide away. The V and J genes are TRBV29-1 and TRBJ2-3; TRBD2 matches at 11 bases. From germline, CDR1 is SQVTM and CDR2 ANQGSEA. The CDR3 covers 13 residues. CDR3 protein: CSERLAGGDTRYF. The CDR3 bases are TGCAGCGAGCGTCTAGCGGGGGGAGATACGCGGTATTTT.

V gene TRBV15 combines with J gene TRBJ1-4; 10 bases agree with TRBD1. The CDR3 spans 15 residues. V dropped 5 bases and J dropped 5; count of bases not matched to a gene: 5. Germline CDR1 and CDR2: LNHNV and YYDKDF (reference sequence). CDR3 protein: CATSSPGQGNEKLFF. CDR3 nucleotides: TGTGCCACCAGCTCTCCGGGACAGGGGAATGAAAAACTGTTTTTT.

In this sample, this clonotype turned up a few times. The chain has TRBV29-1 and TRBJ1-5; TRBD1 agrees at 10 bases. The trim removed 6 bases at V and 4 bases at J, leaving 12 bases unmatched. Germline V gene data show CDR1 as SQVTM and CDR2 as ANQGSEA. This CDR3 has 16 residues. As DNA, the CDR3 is TGCAGCGTAACCGGGACAGGGGTCGCTGGGAATCAGCCCCAGCATTTT. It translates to CSVTGTGVAGNQPQHF.

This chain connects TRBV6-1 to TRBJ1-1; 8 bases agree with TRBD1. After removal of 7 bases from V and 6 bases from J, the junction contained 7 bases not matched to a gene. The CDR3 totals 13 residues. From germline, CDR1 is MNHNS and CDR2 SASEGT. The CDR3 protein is CASNLDRGAEAFF. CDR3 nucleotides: TGTGCCAGCAACCTCGACAGGGGAGCTGAAGCTTTCTTT.

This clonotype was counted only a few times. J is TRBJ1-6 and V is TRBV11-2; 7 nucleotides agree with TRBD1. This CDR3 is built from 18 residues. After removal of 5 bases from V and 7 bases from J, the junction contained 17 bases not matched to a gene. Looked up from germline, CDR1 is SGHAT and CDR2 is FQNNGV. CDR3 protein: CASSPSAYRGTRNSPLHF. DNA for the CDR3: TGTGCCAGCAGCCCCTCAGCATACAGGGGCACGCGGAATTCACCCCTCCACTTT. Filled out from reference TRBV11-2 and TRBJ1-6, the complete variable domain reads EAGVAQSPRYKIIEKRQSVAFWCNPISGHATLYWYQQILGQGPKLLIQFQNNGVVDDSQLPKDRFSAERLKGVDSTLKIQPAKLEDSAVYLCASSPSAYRGTRNSPLHFGNGTRLTVT.

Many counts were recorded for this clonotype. The CDR3 sequence: CASSYLGQGAPGPLHF. The DNA for the CDR3 is TGTGCCAGCAGCTACTTGGGACAGGGGGCGCCCGGACCCCTCCACTTT. The rearrangement uses TRBV7-2 and TRBJ1-6; 12 nucleotides line up with TRBD1. Germline loops: CDR1 SGHTA, CDR2 FQGNSA. The length of the CDR3 is 16 residues. The V segment lost 4 bases and the J segment 12 bases; nucleotides outside the gene matches: 10.

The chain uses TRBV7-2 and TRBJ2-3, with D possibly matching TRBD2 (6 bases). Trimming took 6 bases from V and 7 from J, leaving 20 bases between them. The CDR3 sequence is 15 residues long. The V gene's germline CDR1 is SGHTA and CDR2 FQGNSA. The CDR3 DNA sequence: TGTGCCAGCAGGAACGGAGGGCCTATTGGGCATACGCAGTATTTT. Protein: CASRNGGPIGHTQYF. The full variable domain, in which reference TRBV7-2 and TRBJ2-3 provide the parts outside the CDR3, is GAGVSQSPSNKVTEKGKDVELRCDPISGHTALYWYRQSLGQGLEFLIYFQGNSAPDKSGLPSDRFSAERTGGSVSTLTIQRTQQEDSAVYLCASRNGGPIGHTQYFGPGTRLTVL.

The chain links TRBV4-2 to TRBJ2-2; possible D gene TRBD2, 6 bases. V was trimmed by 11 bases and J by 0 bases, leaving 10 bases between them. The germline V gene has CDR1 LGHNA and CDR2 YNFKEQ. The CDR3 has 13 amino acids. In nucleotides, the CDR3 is TGTGCCGTAGCGGACGCGAACACCGGGGAGCTGTTTTTT. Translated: CAVADANTGELFF.

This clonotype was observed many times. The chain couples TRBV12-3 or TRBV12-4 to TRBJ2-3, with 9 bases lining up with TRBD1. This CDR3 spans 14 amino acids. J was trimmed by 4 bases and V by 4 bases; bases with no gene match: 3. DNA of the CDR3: TGTGCCAGCAGTTGGACAGGGGAAGCAGATACGCAGTATTTT. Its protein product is CASSWTGEADTQYF.

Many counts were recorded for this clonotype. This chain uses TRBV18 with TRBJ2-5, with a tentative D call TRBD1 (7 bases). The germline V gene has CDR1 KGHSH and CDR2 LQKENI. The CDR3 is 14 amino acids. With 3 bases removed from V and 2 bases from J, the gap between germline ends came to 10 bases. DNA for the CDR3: TGTGCCAGCTCACCGCGGGGACAGCAAGAGACCCAGTACTTC. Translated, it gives CASSPRGQQETQYF.

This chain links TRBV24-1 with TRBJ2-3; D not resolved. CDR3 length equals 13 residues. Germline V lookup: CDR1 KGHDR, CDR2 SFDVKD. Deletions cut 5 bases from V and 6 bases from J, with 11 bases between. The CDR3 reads CATSVSPGDTQYF. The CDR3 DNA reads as TGTGCCACCAGTGTCTCACCTGGGGATACGCAGTATTTT.

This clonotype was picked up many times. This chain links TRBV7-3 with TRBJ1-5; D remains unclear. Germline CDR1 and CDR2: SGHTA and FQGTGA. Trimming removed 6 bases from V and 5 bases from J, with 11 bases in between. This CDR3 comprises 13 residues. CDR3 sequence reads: CASSTLNHQPQHF. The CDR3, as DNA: TGTGCCAGCAGTACATTAAACCATCAGCCCCAGCATTTT.

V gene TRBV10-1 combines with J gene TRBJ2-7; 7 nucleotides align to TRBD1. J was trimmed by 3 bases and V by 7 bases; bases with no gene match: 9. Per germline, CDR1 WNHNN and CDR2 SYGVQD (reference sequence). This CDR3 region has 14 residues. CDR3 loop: CASINRGLVYEQYF. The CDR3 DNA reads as TGCGCCAGCATCAACAGGGGATTGGTCTACGAGCAGTACTTC.

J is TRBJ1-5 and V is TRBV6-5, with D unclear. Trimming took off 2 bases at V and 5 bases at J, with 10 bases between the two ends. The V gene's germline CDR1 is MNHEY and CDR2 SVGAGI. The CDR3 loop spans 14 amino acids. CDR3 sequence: CASSYKLGDQPQHF. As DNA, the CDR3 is TGTGCCAGCAGTTACAAATTAGGAGATCAGCCCCAGCATTTT.

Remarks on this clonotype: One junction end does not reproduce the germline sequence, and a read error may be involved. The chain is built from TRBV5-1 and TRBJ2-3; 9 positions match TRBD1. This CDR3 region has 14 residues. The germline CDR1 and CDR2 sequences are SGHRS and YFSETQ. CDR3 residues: CASSITGGTDTQYF. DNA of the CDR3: TGCGCCAGCAGCATAACAGGGGGCACAGATACACAGTATTTT.

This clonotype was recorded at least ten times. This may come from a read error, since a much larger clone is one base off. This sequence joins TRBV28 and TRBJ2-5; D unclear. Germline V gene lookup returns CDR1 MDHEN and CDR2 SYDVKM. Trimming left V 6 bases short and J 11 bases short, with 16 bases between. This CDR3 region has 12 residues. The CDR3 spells CASSPYNNEQYF. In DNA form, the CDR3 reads TGTGCCAGCAGCCCCTACAACAATGAGCAGTACTTC.

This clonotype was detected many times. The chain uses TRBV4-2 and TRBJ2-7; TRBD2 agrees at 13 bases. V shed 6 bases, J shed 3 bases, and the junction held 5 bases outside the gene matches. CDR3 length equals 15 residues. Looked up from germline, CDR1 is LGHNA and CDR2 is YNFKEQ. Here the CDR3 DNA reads TGTGCCAGCAGAAGACTAGCGGGGGGACTCTACGAGCAGTACTTC. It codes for CASRRLAGGLYEQYF.

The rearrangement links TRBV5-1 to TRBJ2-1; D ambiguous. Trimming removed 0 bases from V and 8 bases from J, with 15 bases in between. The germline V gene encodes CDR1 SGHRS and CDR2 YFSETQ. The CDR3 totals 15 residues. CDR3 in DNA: TGCGCCAGCAGCTTGGACGCTTACCTAACCCATGAGCAGTTCTTC. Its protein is CASSLDAYLTHEQFF.

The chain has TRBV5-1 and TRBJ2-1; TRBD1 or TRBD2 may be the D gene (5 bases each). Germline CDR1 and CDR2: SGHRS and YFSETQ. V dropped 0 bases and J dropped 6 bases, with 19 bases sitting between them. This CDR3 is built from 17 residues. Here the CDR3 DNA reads TGCGCCAGCAGCTTGGTCCCCTGGGACCTCCGGGGCAATGAGCAGTTCTTC. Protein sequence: CASSLVPWDLRGNEQFF.

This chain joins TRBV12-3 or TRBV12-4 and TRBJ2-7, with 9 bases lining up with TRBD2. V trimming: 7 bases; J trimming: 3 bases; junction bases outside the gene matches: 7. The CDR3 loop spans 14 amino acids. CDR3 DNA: TGTGCCAGCACCCCCGGGACTAGCTTCTACGAGCAGTACTTC. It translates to CASTPGTSFYEQYF.

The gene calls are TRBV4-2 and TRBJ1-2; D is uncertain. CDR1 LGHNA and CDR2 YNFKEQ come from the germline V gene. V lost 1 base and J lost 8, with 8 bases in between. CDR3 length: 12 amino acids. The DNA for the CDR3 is TGTGCCAGCAGCCAAGGGGCCGAGGGCTACACCTTC. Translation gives CASSQGAEGYTF.

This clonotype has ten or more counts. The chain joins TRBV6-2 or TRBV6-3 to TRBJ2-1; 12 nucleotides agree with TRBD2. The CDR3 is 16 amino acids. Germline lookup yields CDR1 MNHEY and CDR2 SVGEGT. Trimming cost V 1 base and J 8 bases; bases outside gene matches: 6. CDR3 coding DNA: TGTGCCAGCAGTTACTTTCCTAGCGGGAGGGTCTATGAGCAGTTCTTC. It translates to CASSYFPSGRVYEQFF.

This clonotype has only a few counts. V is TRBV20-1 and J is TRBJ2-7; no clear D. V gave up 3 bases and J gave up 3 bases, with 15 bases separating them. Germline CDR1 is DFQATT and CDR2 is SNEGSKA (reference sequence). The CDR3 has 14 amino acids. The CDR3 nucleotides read TGCAGTGCTAGTTTTAGGGCAGATCACTACGAGCAGTACTTC. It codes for CSASFRADHYEQYF.

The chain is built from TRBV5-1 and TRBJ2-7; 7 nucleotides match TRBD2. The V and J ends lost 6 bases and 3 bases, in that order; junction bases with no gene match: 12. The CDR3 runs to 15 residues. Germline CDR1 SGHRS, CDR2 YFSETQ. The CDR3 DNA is TGCGCCAGCACCGGGATGGTGCGCGGGAGCTACGAGCAGTACTTC. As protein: CASTGMVRGSYEQYF.